The 31 T cell receptor beta chains below all came from one sample that was sequenced in a study of identical twins. TCRdb itself ran the 5' RACE reads through MiXCR, one entry per CDR3 protein. The sample yields 640,000 or so distinct CDR3 sequences, approximately 6% seen once. Source material: naive T cells sorted from blood. Receptors originate from a man aged 18 to 30 in good health.

The chain links TRBV7-3 to TRBJ2-3; D not certain. Per germline, CDR1 SGHTA and CDR2 FQGTGA. Between the trimmed V and J ends, which lost 3 bases and 4 bases, there was a span of 11 bases. The CDR3 runs to 14 residues. The CDR3 coding sequence is TGTGCCAGCAGCTTCCAAGAGTTCTCAGATACGCAGTATTTT. It is translated as CASSFQEFSDTQYF.

V is TRBV19 and J is TRBJ1-1; D may be TRBD1 (5 bases). V was cut by 7 bases and J by 3 bases, with 15 bases left in between. CDR3 length equals 14 residues. Germline V gives CDR1 LNHDA, CDR2 SQIVND (reference sequence). The DNA for the CDR3 is TGTGCCAGTAAACTAGGGGTTACGGACACTGAAGCTTTCTTT. Encoded protein: CASKLGVTDTEAFF.

This clonotype was observed at least ten times. The chain has TRBV12-3 or TRBV12-4 and TRBJ2-5; the D is unclear. Trimming removed 1 base from V and 1 base from J, with 7 bases in between. This CDR3 spans 14 amino acids. The CDR3: CASSLEAVQETQYF. CDR3 in DNA: TGTGCCAGCAGTTTAGAGGCAGTCCAAGAGACCCAGTACTTC.

At least ten counts were recorded for this clonotype. CDR3 protein: CSVEERGGWEYV. CDR3 bases: TGCAGCGTTGAAGAGCGGGGTGGATGGGAGTACGTC. The rearrangement joins TRBV29-1 to TRBJ2-7, with D maybe TRBD2 (6 bases). The CDR3 is 12 amino acids. Looked up from germline, CDR1 is SQVTM and CDR2 is ANQGSEA. V lost 0 bases to trimming and J lost 11 bases, with 14 bases between them.

Regarding this clonotype: A much larger clone differs by one base, so this may be a read error. This chain joins TRBV9 and TRBJ2-3; D remains unclear. The CDR3 is made up of 13 amino acids. In germline, CDR1 is SGDLS, CDR2 YYNGEE. Between the trimmed V and J ends, which lost 3 bases and 5 bases, there was a span of 10 bases. In DNA form, the CDR3 reads TGTGCCAGCAGCGCGGGTTTCGTAGATACGCAGTATTTT. As protein: CASSAGFVDTQYF.

This clonotype was detected many times. The V call is TRBV4-3, the J call TRBJ1-3, with D tentatively TRBD1 (5 bases). The germline V gene encodes CDR1 LGHNA and CDR2 YSLEER. V was shortened by 4 bases and J by 1 base, with 11 bases between the two germline ends. The CDR3 covers 15 residues. CDR3 residues: CASSPSQGSGNTIYF. The CDR3 bases are TGCGCCAGCAGCCCATCCCAGGGTTCTGGAAACACCATATATTTT.

CDR3 amino acids: CATSDLFPANNEQFF. CDR3 nucleotides: TGTGCCACCAGTGATTTGTTCCCGGCGAACAATGAGCAGTTCTTC. The chain uses TRBV24-1 and TRBJ2-1; D gene uncertain. V lost 0 bases and J lost 5, with 10 bases in between. The CDR3 totals 15 residues. CDR1 KGHDR and CDR2 SFDVKD come from the germline V gene.

In this sample, this clonotype turned up a few times. The chain joins TRBV2 to TRBJ2-1; D may match TRBD1 or TRBD2 (5 bases each). V was cut by 8 bases and J by 3 bases, with 11 bases left in between. Per germline, CDR1 SNHLY and CDR2 FYNNEI. The CDR3 loop spans 13 amino acids. The CDR3 protein is CASRDGVYNEQFF. The DNA of the CDR3 is TGTGCCAGCCGGGACGGTGTCTACAATGAGCAGTTCTTC.

This clonotype was picked up a small number of times. The chain has TRBV15 and TRBJ2-7; TRBD1 aligns across 8 bases. J gave up 2 bases and V 0 bases, and 6 bases lay outside the gene matches. CDR1 is LNHNV, CDR2 YYDKDF, per germline (reference sequence). CDR3 length equals 16 residues. DNA for the CDR3: TGTGCCACCAGCAGAGATCTTGGACAGGGAACCTACGAGCAGTACTTC. It translates to CATSRDLGQGTYEQYF.

In this sample, this clonotype turned up many times. V is TRBV10-3 and J is TRBJ2-2, with 7 positions matching TRBD1. In germline, CDR1 is ENHRY, CDR2 SYGVKD. J was trimmed by 3 bases and V by 4 bases; bases with no gene match: 5. CDR3 length: 15 residues. CDR3: CAISVDRADTGELFF. The DNA for the CDR3 is TGTGCCATCAGTGTAGACAGGGCCGACACCGGGGAGCTGTTTTTT.

This clonotype was picked up many times. The V gene is TRBV28, the J gene TRBJ1-5, with 7 nucleotides matching TRBD1. J lost 2 bases, V lost 5 bases, and 9 bases had no gene match. Germline V lookup: CDR1 MDHEN, CDR2 SYDVKM. The CDR3 has 16 amino acids. This chain's CDR3 is CASSGTRQGGNQPQHF. DNA for the CDR3: TGTGCCAGCAGTGGAACGAGACAGGGCGGCAATCAGCCCCAGCATTTT. The full variable domain, rest sourced from reference TRBV28 and TRBJ1-5, is DVKVTQSSRYLVKRTGEKVFLECVQDMDHENMFWYRQDPGLGLRLIYFSYDVKMKEKGDIPEGYSVSREKKERFSLILESASTNQTSMYLCASSGTRQGGNQPQHFGDGTRLSIL.

This clonotype was seen a few times. The chain is built from TRBV7-9 and TRBJ1-5, with no clear D. Germline V gene sequence: CDR1 SEHNR, CDR2 FQNEAQ (reference sequence). The germline V and J ends were trimmed by 5 bases and 2 bases, with 10 bases remaining between them. The CDR3 is 14 amino acids. CDR3 sequence: CASSPMDRNQPQHF. For the CDR3, the DNA is TGTGCCAGCAGCCCCATGGACCGCAATCAGCCCCAGCATTTT.

In its sample, this clonotype was seen many times. The gene calls are TRBV7-6 and TRBJ2-3, with a weak D call TRBD1 (6 bases). The germline V and J ends were trimmed by 1 base and 2 bases, with 10 bases remaining between them. There are 15 residues in the CDR3. Germline values: CDR1 SGHVS, CDR2 FNYEAQ. The CDR3 is CASSLGRDNTDTQYF. The CDR3 DNA sequence: TGTGCCAGCAGCTTAGGACGGGACAACACAGATACGCAGTATTTT.

This clonotype showed up many times. This chain joins TRBV20-1 and TRBJ1-4, with 9 positions matching TRBD1. Looked up from germline, CDR1 is DFQATT and CDR2 is SNEGSKA (reference sequence). CDR3 length: 15 residues. V dropped 6 bases and J dropped 7; count of bases not matched to a gene: 12. CDR3 nucleotide sequence: TGCAGTGCCAGAACAGGGGGCGCGTATTTTGAAAAACTGTTTTTT. Amino acids: CSARTGGAYFEKLFF.

This clonotype showed up just a few times. This chain uses TRBV6-2 or TRBV6-3 with TRBJ1-1; D gene ambiguous. CDR3 length: 19 residues. V lost 0 bases, J lost 2 bases, and 22 bases lay in between. Germline V gene lookup returns CDR1 MNHEY and CDR2 SVGEGT. The CDR3 DNA is TGTGCCAGCAGTTACTCGACCCGCGGGCCAGGAACATATAACACTGAAGCTTTCTTT. Translating gives CASSYSTRGPGTYNTEAFF.

This chain links TRBV5-5 with TRBJ2-1, with 9 positions matching TRBD1. Unmatched junction bases numbered 3, after V lost 0 bases and J lost 5 bases. Per germline, CDR1 SGHKS and CDR2 YYEKEE (reference sequence). The CDR3 extends over 15 amino acids. CDR3 region: CASSLGTGENNEQFF. CDR3 nucleotide sequence: TGTGCCAGCAGCTTGGGGACAGGGGAAAACAATGAGCAGTTCTTC. The full variable domain, its missing parts supplied by reference TRBV5-5 and TRBJ2-1, is DAGVTQSPTHLIKTRGQQVTLRCSPISGHKSVSWYQQVLGQGPQFIFQYYEKEERGRGNFPDRFSARQFPNYSSELNVNALLLGDSALYLCASSLGTGENNEQFFGPGTRLTVL.

This chain links TRBV6-5 with TRBJ1-6, with 12 bases identical to TRBD1. The germline V gene has CDR1 MNHEY and CDR2 SVGAGI. The CDR3 extends over 15 amino acids. Trimming at V came to 2 bases and at J to 15 bases, leaving 8 bases not matched to a gene. Written as DNA, the CDR3 is TGTGCCAGCAGTTACACGGGACAGGGGGCGATGGACCTCCACTTT. Protein sequence: CASSYTGQGAMDLHF.

The chain has TRBV4-1 and TRBJ2-1; 16 positions agree with TRBD2. The CDR3 length is 22 residues. In germline, CDR1 is MGHRA, CDR2 YSYEKL. The V and J ends lost 1 base and 0 bases, in that order; junction bases with no gene match: 12. This CDR3 is CASSQGSTSGLAGGSSYNEQFF. CDR3 DNA: TGCGCCAGCAGCCAAGGATCCACTTCGGGACTAGCGGGGGGGAGCTCCTACAATGAGCAGTTCTTC.

This clonotype was recorded once. V is TRBV27 and J is TRBJ2-7; 7 nucleotides align to TRBD1. The CDR3 length is 16 residues. Trimming cost V 8 bases and J 2 bases; bases outside gene matches: 15. Germline loops: CDR1 MNHEY, CDR2 SMNVEV (reference sequence). The CDR3 region has the DNA TGTGCCAGCGGCACTGGAAGGGGGCTTGTTACCTACGAGCAGTACGTC. It encodes CASGTGRGLVTYEQYV.

This clonotype was seen ten or more times. The rearrangement joins TRBV20-1 to TRBJ2-6; 9 bases match TRBD1. The CDR3 runs to 17 residues. Germline trimming cut 4 bases from V and 0 bases from J; bases unmatched to any gene: 7. Germline V lookup: CDR1 DFQATT, CDR2 SNEGSKA (reference sequence). CDR3 in amino acids: CSAMTGGGSSGANVLTF. In DNA, the CDR3 is TGCAGTGCTATGACAGGGGGAGGGTCCTCTGGGGCCAACGTCCTGACTTTC.

The chain uses TRBV15 and TRBJ2-1; a possible D gene is TRBD2 (6 bases). The CDR3 sequence is 14 residues long. Trimming shortened V by 4 bases and J by 8 bases, and 15 bases separated the two germline ends. Germline-derived CDR1 and CDR2 are LNHNV and YYDKDF (reference sequence). In DNA form, the CDR3 reads TGTGCCACCAGCATACTAGCTGCGGGCGATGAGCAGTTCTTC. Translated, it gives CATSILAAGDEQFF.

The rearrangement joins TRBV6-2 or TRBV6-3 to TRBJ2-7; D is uncertain. The V and J ends lost 8 bases and 1 base respectively, with 12 bases between them. This CDR3 region has 13 residues. Germline V gene data show CDR1 as MNHEY and CDR2 as SVGEGT. The CDR3 reads CASGRFGSYEQYF. In DNA, the CDR3 is TGTGCCAGCGGTAGATTTGGATCCTACGAGCAGTACTTC.

This clonotype was found a few times. The chain has TRBV10-3 and TRBJ2-5, with TRBD2 identical over 11 bases. Germline V gives CDR1 ENHRY, CDR2 SYGVKD. This CDR3 has 13 residues. V gave up 7 bases and J gave up 5 bases; unmatched junction bases: 3. CDR3 DNA sequence: TGTGCCATCACTGGGACTAGCGGTGAGACCCAGTACTTC. Translated: CAITGTSGETQYF.

This clonotype showed up many times. V and J are TRBV3-1 and TRBJ2-2; 7 bases align to TRBD1. V shed 3 bases and J 6 bases; nucleotides not matched to a gene: 10. Germline CDR1 reads LGHDT; CDR2 reads YNNKEL (reference sequence). CDR3 length: 16 residues. CDR3 DNA sequence: TGTGCCAGCAGCCAGGGGGACAGTCTCTGGGCCGGGGAGCTGTTTTTT. Amino acid sequence: CASSQGDSLWAGELFF.

The chain employs TRBV30 and TRBJ2-1; 13 positions agree with TRBD2. Germline V gene data show CDR1 as GTSNPN and CDR2 as SVGIG (reference sequence). The ends lost 5 bases at V and 5 bases at J; junction bases unmatched: 9. The CDR3 length is 16 residues. In DNA, the CDR3 is TGTGCCTGGGGCGGGGGGACTAGCGGGATTAACAATGAGCAGTTCTTC. Translating it yields CAWGGGTSGINNEQFF. The whole variable domain, filled in from reference TRBV30 and TRBJ2-1, reads SQTIHQWPATLVQPVGSPLSLECTVEGTSNPNLYWYRQAAGRGLQLLFYSVGIGQISSEVPQNLSASRPQDRQFILSSKKLLLSDSGFYLCAWGGGTSGINNEQFFGPGTRLTVL.

This clonotype was counted between two and nine times. The CDR3 sequence: CTPGQGDFEQYF. The CDR3 region has the DNA TGCACGCCGGGACAGGGGGATTTCGAGCAGTACTTC. The chain employs TRBV20-1 and TRBJ2-7; 11 positions match TRBD1. Germline CDR1 is DFQATT and CDR2 is SNEGSKA (reference sequence). This CDR3 is built from 12 residues.

This clonotype was counted ten times or more. In DNA form, the CDR3 reads TGTGCCACCAGCCAATTACGAGCGGGAGGGTGGAATGAGCAGTTCTTC. Its protein product is CATSQLRAGGWNEQFF. The V call is TRBV15, the J call TRBJ2-1; 10 bases map to TRBD2. Germline CDR1 LNHNV, CDR2 YYDKDF (reference sequence). This CDR3 comprises 16 residues. V gave up 5 bases and J gave up 7 bases; unmatched junction bases: 11.

This clonotype was detected a few times. The J gene is TRBJ2-1, the V gene TRBV27; 11 bases align to TRBD2. Trimming took 0 bases from V and 15 from J; bases not matched to a gene: 7. The CDR3 runs to 14 residues. Per germline, CDR1 MNHEY and CDR2 SMNVEV (reference sequence). Here the CDR3 DNA reads TGTGCCAGCAGTTTATCGCTAGCGGGAGGCCCTAGGTTCTTC. Translating it yields CASSLSLAGGPRFF.

This clonotype was seen at least ten times. The V and J genes are TRBV12-3 or TRBV12-4 and TRBJ2-5, with D hard to call. The V end lost 6 bases, the J end lost 3 bases, and 8 bases lay between the germline ends. CDR3 length: 12 residues. The CDR3 reads CASRSLEETQYF. The CDR3 nucleotides are TGTGCCAGCAGGTCGCTGGAAGAGACCCAGTACTTC.

This clonotype was detected only a few times. The chain links TRBV5-1 to TRBJ1-4; D remains ambiguous. CDR3 size: 16 residues. V lost 2 bases and J 5 bases, leaving 16 bases between the germline ends. The germline gives CDR1 SGHRS, CDR2 YFSETQ. The CDR3 DNA reads TGCGCCAGCAGCTTTAATGACTGGGGAGAGAATGAAAAACTGTTTTTT. It specifies CASSFNDWGENEKLFF.

This clonotype has just a few counts. The chain carries TRBV10-2 and TRBJ2-7; TRBD1 matches at 7 bases. The CDR3 runs to 13 residues. After removal of 6 bases from V and 0 bases from J, the junction contained 2 bases not matched to a gene. The germline V gene encodes CDR1 WSHSY and CDR2 SAAADI. Here the CDR3 reads CASRGTDSYEQYV. The CDR3 DNA is TGCGCCAGCAGAGGGACAGACTCCTACGAGCAGTACGTC.